The clone carrying this T cell receptor beta chain was observed once. The data derive from a study of blood T cell repertoires in COVID-19. TCRdb keeps only in-frame clones here, not all; method: immunoSEQ multiplex PCR. The repertoire holds 300,000 to 450,000 clones, approximately 84% seen once, with approximately 0.99% in the top ten. Germline-derived CDR1 and CDR2 are SGHTS and YDEGEE. V lost 6 bases, J lost 3 bases, and 3 bases lay in between. CDR3 length equals 10 residues. Participants' reported clinical history set cohort assignment. The chain employs TRBV5-8 and TRBJ1-1; D is unclear. Sequencing input: PBMCs or T cells enriched from blood (not recorded which). The TCR was taken from a woman in her 30s who had recovered from COVID-19. Written as DNA, the CDR3 is TGTGCCAGCATCTACACTGAAGCTTTCTTT. It encodes CASIYTEAFF.